The 32 T cell receptor beta chains in this list originate from one sample, sequenced in a study of technical replicates of blood from several donors (dated by TCRdb to the late 2010s). Library generation was performed with the immunoSEQ multiplex PCR assay. TCRdb limited this immuneACCESS table to in-frame rearrangements with V and J called. A share of clones is missing; checked studies link under half to unresolved V genes, and the rest is unexplained. The sample profile shows 77,000 or so clones; approximately 92% of them were found once. The top ten constitute about 0.37% of the sample. Specimen: T cells isolated from PBMCs. The receptors originated from a human donor in good health.

About this clone itself: One end of the junction is discordant with germline, which a read error may explain. The chain has TRBV9 and TRBJ1-1; TRBD1 aligns across 7 bases. This CDR3 region has 13 residues. Germline V gene lookup returns CDR1 SGDLS and CDR2 YYNGEE. The DNA for the CDR3 is TGCGCCAGCAGCAGGACAGGTTTCACTGAAGCTTTCTTT. It codes for CASSRTGFTEAFF. The whole variable domain, remainder taken from reference TRBV9 and TRBJ1-1, is DSGVTQTPKHLITATGQRVTLRCSPRSGDLSVYWYQQSLDQGLQFLIQYYNGEERAKGNILERFSAQQFPDLHSELNLSSLELGDSALYFCASSRTGFTEAFFGQGTRLTVV.

The rearrangement joins TRBV2 to TRBJ2-2, with a tentative D call TRBD1 (6 bases). Germline values: CDR1 SNHLY, CDR2 FYNNEI. This CDR3 region has 15 residues. Trimming shortened V by 10 bases and J by 3 bases, and 18 bases separated the two germline ends. The CDR3 sequence is CAIHPGQDHTGELFF. The CDR3 nucleotides read TGTGCCATACATCCGGGACAAGACCACACCGGGGAGCTGTTTTTT.

V usage is TRBV2 and J usage is TRBJ2-5; 7 bases match TRBD2. J was trimmed by 2 bases and V by 6 bases; bases with no gene match: 6. CDR3 length equals 14 residues. Germline assignment: CDR1 SNHLY and CDR2 FYNNEI. The CDR3 sequence: CASSEQGGQETQYF. The CDR3 DNA follows: TGTGCCAGCAGCGAGCAGGGAGGGCAAGAGACCCAGTACTTC.

The chain joins TRBV5-1 to TRBJ2-5; 7 bases fit TRBD2. Looked up from germline, CDR1 is SGHRS and CDR2 is YFSETQ. This CDR3 contains 15 residues. V trimming: 0 bases; J trimming: 4 bases; junction bases outside the gene matches: 6. The CDR3 spells CASSLAGGGGETQYF. In nucleotides, the CDR3 is TGCGCCAGCAGCTTGGCTGGCGGGGGAGGAGAGACCCAGTACTTC.

The rearrangement uses TRBV6-5 and TRBJ2-7, with TRBD2 as a possible D gene (5 bases). Germline assignment: CDR1 MNHEY and CDR2 SVGAGI. V was cut by 5 bases and J by 0 bases, with 11 bases left in between. The CDR3 contains 14 residues. CDR3 loop: CASSRGVLSYEQYF. The CDR3 DNA sequence: TGTGCCAGCAGTCGGGGAGTCCTCTCCTACGAGCAGTACTTC.

This chain joins TRBV28 and TRBJ2-7; 7 bases match TRBD1. With V trimmed by 10 bases and J by 6 bases, 12 bases remained unmatched. The CDR3 is 13 residues long. Germline V lookup: CDR1 MDHEN, CDR2 SYDVKM. CDR3 region: CATVSGQPSEQYF. CDR3 coding DNA: TGTGCCACAGTCTCGGGACAGCCATCCGAGCAGTACTTC.

The chain couples TRBV9 to TRBJ2-5, with D tentatively TRBD1 (5 bases). CDR1 and CDR2 from the germline V gene are SGDLS and YYNGEE. Trimming shortened V by 4 bases and J by 2 bases, and 18 bases separated the two germline ends. The CDR3 loop spans 16 amino acids. CDR3 sequence: CASSPQIGAPQETQYF. CDR3 sequence (DNA): TGTGCCAGCAGCCCCCAAATTGGGGCTCCGCAAGAGACCCAGTACTTC. The full variable domain, completed using reference TRBV9 and TRBJ2-5, is DSGVTQTPKHLITATGQRVTLRCSPRSGDLSVYWYQQSLDQGLQFLIQYYNGEERAKGNILERFSAQQFPDLHSELNLSSLELGDSALYFCASSPQIGAPQETQYFGPGTRLLVL.

The J gene is TRBJ2-7, the V gene TRBV7-9; a possible D gene is TRBD1 (5 bases). CDR1 and CDR2 from the germline V gene are SEHNR and FQNEAQ (reference sequence). Trimming cost V 5 bases and J 2 bases, with 10 bases left between them. The CDR3 has 13 residues. The CDR3 region is CASSPTGPYEQYF. For the CDR3, the DNA is TGTGCCAGCAGCCCTACAGGCCCCTACGAGCAGTACTTC.

The chain carries TRBV5-1 and TRBJ2-1; D might be TRBD1 (6 bases). Germline V gene lookup returns CDR1 SGHRS and CDR2 YFSETQ. V lost 2 bases, J lost 2 bases, and 14 bases lay in between. The CDR3 extends over 16 amino acids. The DNA for the CDR3 is TGCGCCAGCAGCTTCGACAGGATTCAGGCCTACAATGAGCAGTTCTTC. Translation: CASSFDRIQAYNEQFF.

The chain has TRBV5-6 and TRBJ1-3; possibly TRBD1 for D (5 bases). This CDR3 is built from 18 residues. The V gene's germline CDR1 is SGHDT and CDR2 YYEEEE. Trimming cost V 0 bases and J 2 bases, with 18 bases left between them. DNA for the CDR3: TGTGCCAGCAGCTTGGTGACGACTTTAGGGGCCACTGGAAACACCATATATTTT. Residues: CASSLVTTLGATGNTIYF. Combining the CDR3 with reference TRBV5-6 and TRBJ1-3 gives the whole variable domain DAGVTQSPTHLIKTRGQQVTLRCSPKSGHDTVSWYQQALGQGPQFIFQYYEEEERQRGNFPDRFSGHQFPNYSSELNVNALLLGDSALYLCASSLVTTLGATGNTIYFGEGSWLTVV.

This clone was recorded once. The chain links TRBV9 to TRBJ2-7; 7 bases agree with TRBD2. From germline, CDR1 is SGDLS and CDR2 YYNGEE. V was pared by 4 bases and J by 0 bases, with 10 bases of the junction left unmatched. This CDR3 contains 16 residues. CDR3 coding DNA: TGTGCCAGCAGCACATCCTCGACTAGCAGCTCCTACGAGCAGTACTTC. This codes for CASSTSSTSSSYEQYF.

This chain uses TRBV7-9 with TRBJ2-3; TRBD1 matches at 10 bases. The CDR3 contains 18 residues. The V gene's germline CDR1 is SEHNR and CDR2 FQNEAQ (reference sequence). Unmatched junction bases numbered 12, after V lost 4 bases and J lost 2 bases. The CDR3 region has the DNA TGTGCCAGCAGCTCCACTCTAGGGGACAGGGGATCCACAGATACGCAGTATTTT. Amino acid sequence: CASSSTLGDRGSTDTQYF.

The chain carries TRBV9 and TRBJ2-1; D may be TRBD1 (6 bases). Between the trimmed V and J ends, which lost 0 bases and 1 base, there was a span of 14 bases. CDR1 SGDLS and CDR2 YYNGEE come from the germline V gene. CDR3 length equals 17 residues. This CDR3 reads CASSVDYRVTSYNEQFF. CDR3 nucleotides: TGTGCCAGCAGCGTAGACTACAGGGTAACATCCTACAATGAGCAGTTCTTC.

The chain has TRBV28 and TRBJ2-7; 8 nucleotides match TRBD1. With 4 bases clipped from V and 0 bases from J, the junction kept 5 bases outside the gene matches. The germline V gene encodes CDR1 MDHEN and CDR2 SYDVKM. This CDR3 region has 15 residues. The CDR3 region is CASSWTGTVSYEQYF. The CDR3 DNA reads as TGTGCCAGCAGTTGGACAGGGACAGTCTCCTACGAGCAGTACTTC.

The chain is built from TRBV7-3 and TRBJ2-7; D may be TRBD1 (6 bases). The V and J ends lost 5 bases and 2 bases respectively, with 13 bases between them. The CDR3 contains 14 residues. Looked up from germline, CDR1 is SGHTA and CDR2 is FQGTGA. CDR3 loop: CASSRTPGAYEQYF. The CDR3 DNA is TGTGCCAGCAGCAGGACCCCAGGGGCCTACGAGCAGTACTTC.

CDR3 amino acids: CASSFAAGQKYGYTF. As DNA, the CDR3 is TGTGCCAGCAGCTTTGCTGCGGGGCAGAAATATGGCTACACCTTC. The chain links TRBV11-2 to TRBJ1-2; D possibly corresponds to TRBD1 (5 bases). Trimming cost V 3 bases and J 5 bases, with 16 bases left between them. Germline V gene sequence: CDR1 SGHAT, CDR2 FQNNGV. The CDR3 length is 15 residues.

J is TRBJ2-5 and V is TRBV10-2, with 8 bases matching TRBD2. CDR1 WSHSY and CDR2 SAAADI come from the germline V gene. CDR3 length: 15 residues. Trimming cost V 7 bases and J 4 bases; bases outside gene matches: 11. As DNA, the CDR3 is TGCGCCAGCACCCCTGGGGCGGGGGGACTAGAGACCCAGTACTTC. Its protein is CASTPGAGGLETQYF.

This chain joins TRBV28 and TRBJ1-4; D gene ambiguous. The germline V gene encodes CDR1 MDHEN and CDR2 SYDVKM. Deletions cut 2 bases from V and 11 bases from J, with 15 bases between. The CDR3 has 14 residues. CDR3 region: CASSLPLRDRKLFF. The DNA for the CDR3 is TGTGCCAGCAGTTTACCGTTACGGGATCGGAAACTGTTTTTT.

The chain links TRBV7-9 to TRBJ1-2; 8 bases match TRBD1. CDR3 length: 14 residues. CDR1 SEHNR and CDR2 FQNEAQ come from the germline V gene (reference sequence). The ends lost 3 bases at V and 8 bases at J; junction bases unmatched: 8. The CDR3 region is CASSLTGVREGYTF. The CDR3 DNA reads TGTGCCAGCAGCTTGACAGGGGTTCGGGAGGGCTACACCTTC.

This chain links TRBV7-9 with TRBJ2-5; 9 bases are shared with TRBD2. The V and J ends lost 7 bases and 4 bases, in that order; junction bases with no gene match: 19. Germline loops: CDR1 SEHNR, CDR2 FQNEAQ (reference sequence). CDR3 length equals 18 residues. This CDR3 reads CASTLREGTSQSRETQYF. For the CDR3, the DNA is TGTGCCAGCACCTTGCGGGAGGGCACTAGCCAAAGTCGAGAGACCCAGTACTTC. Supplemented by reference TRBV7-9 and TRBJ2-5, the full variable domain reads DTGVSQNPRHKITKRGQNVTFRCDPISEHNRLYWYRQTLGQGPEFLTYFQNEAQLEKSRLLSDRFSAERPKGSFSTLEIQRTEQGDSAMYLCASTLREGTSQSRETQYFGPGTRLLVL.

This rearrangement joins TRBV27 to TRBJ1-3, with 8 bases fitting TRBD1. The J segment lost 4 bases and the V segment lost 3 bases, leaving 2 bases of the junction unmatched. Germline CDR1 is MNHEY and CDR2 is SMNVEV (reference sequence). This CDR3 has 14 residues. CDR3 region: CASSLGTGGNTIYF. The CDR3 DNA reads TGTGCCAGCAGTTTGGGGACAGGAGGAAACACCATATATTTT.

CDR3 nucleotides: TGCGCCAGCAGCCAAGATAAGGAGGGCTCCTACGAGCAGTACTTC. This gives the protein CASSQDKEGSYEQYF. The chain employs TRBV4-3 and TRBJ2-7, with D tentatively TRBD2 (6 bases). Looked up from germline, CDR1 is LGHNA and CDR2 is YSLEER. Trimming removed 0 bases from V and 0 bases from J, with 9 bases in between. CDR3 size: 15 residues.

The genes are TRBV9 and TRBJ2-1; TRBD2 agrees at 13 bases. CDR3 length: 14 amino acids. The germline V gene encodes CDR1 SGDLS and CDR2 YYNGEE. V trimming: 4 bases; J trimming: 9 bases; junction bases outside the gene matches: 4. CDR3 DNA: TGTGCCAGCAGCAAGGGACTAGCGGGACCTGAGCAGTTCTTC. This sequence encodes CASSKGLAGPEQFF.

The genes are TRBV29-1 and TRBJ1-2, with 11 bases aligning to TRBD1. The CDR3 extends over 14 amino acids. The V segment lost 4 bases and the J segment 4 bases; nucleotides outside the gene matches: 5. Germline lookup yields CDR1 SQVTM and CDR2 ANQGSEA. CDR3 bases: TGCAGCGTTGTTGGACAGGGGGCAATCTATGGCTACACCTTC. Its translation is CSVVGQGAIYGYTF.

The chain employs TRBV10-3 and TRBJ2-7; TRBD1 aligns across 10 bases. This CDR3 has 13 residues. V gave up 7 bases and J gave up 3 bases; unmatched junction bases: 3. The germline CDR1 and CDR2 sequences are ENHRY and SYGVKD. Here the CDR3 reads CAIKGTGDYEQYF. Written as DNA, the CDR3 is TGTGCCATCAAGGGGACAGGGGACTACGAGCAGTACTTC.

The rearrangement links TRBV2 to TRBJ2-3, with unresolved D. V lost 3 bases, J lost 0 bases, and 10 bases lay in between. Per the germline V gene, CDR1 is SNHLY and CDR2 is FYNNEI. The CDR3 sequence is 15 residues long. The CDR3 here is CASSDWKTSTDTQYF. The CDR3 DNA is TGTGCCAGCAGTGATTGGAAGACTAGCACAGATACGCAGTATTTT.

This chain links TRBV11-2 with TRBJ2-2; 8 nucleotides match TRBD2. Germline lookup yields CDR1 SGHAT and CDR2 FQNNGV. The length of the CDR3 is 13 residues. J lost 6 bases, V lost 10 bases, and 7 bases had no gene match. In nucleotides, the CDR3 is TGTGCCACAAGCGGGAGAAGGGCCGGGGAGCTGTTTTTT. Amino acids: CATSGRRAGELFF.

The chain recombines TRBV7-2 with TRBJ2-1, with 7 bases matching TRBD1. CDR1 and CDR2 (germline): SGHTA, FQGNSA. V lost 5 bases, J lost 5 bases, and 3 bases stayed unmatched. This CDR3 contains 13 residues. Here the CDR3 reads CASSLGTDNEQFF. As DNA, the CDR3 is TGTGCCAGCAGCCTTGGGACAGACAATGAGCAGTTCTTC.

The rearrangement uses TRBV4-3 and TRBJ1-3, with unresolved D. With 1 base removed from V and 2 bases from J, the gap between germline ends came to 12 bases. This CDR3 region has 16 residues. Germline V gene data show CDR1 as LGHNA and CDR2 as YSLEER. DNA for the CDR3: TGCGCCAGCAGCCAAGCTCCTCCCGGGGCTGGAAACACCATATATTTT. This gives the protein CASSQAPPGAGNTIYF.

V and J are TRBV2 and TRBJ2-5; 12 nucleotides match TRBD2. This CDR3 has 15 amino acids. With V trimmed by 5 bases and J by 2 bases, 3 bases remained unmatched. CDR1 is SNHLY, CDR2 FYNNEI, per germline. The CDR3 protein is CASSSGTSGQETQYF. CDR3 nucleotides: TGTGCCAGCAGTTCCGGGACTAGCGGGCAAGAGACCCAGTACTTC.

For the CDR3, the DNA is TGTGCCAGCAGCTTAGAACTAGCGGGGTACAATGAGCAGTTCTTC. This sequence encodes CASSLELAGYNEQFF. The chain is built from TRBV11-1 and TRBJ2-1; 10 bases match TRBD2. After removal of 1 base from V and 4 bases from J, the junction contained 1 base not matched to a gene. The CDR3 has 15 amino acids. Germline V gene lookup returns CDR1 SGHAT and CDR2 FQDESV (reference sequence).

This clone is a singleton in its sample. This chain joins TRBV4-2 and TRBJ1-3; 9 bases are a match to TRBD1. Germline V CDR1 and CDR2: LGHNA, YNFKEQ. The trim removed 2 bases at V and 2 bases at J, leaving 7 bases unmatched. The CDR3 is made up of 17 amino acids. DNA for the CDR3: TGTGCCAGCAGCCAACTACGAACAGGGGGCCCTGGAAACACCATATATTTT. It translates to CASSQLRTGGPGNTIYF.